The 10 T cell receptor beta chains given below trace back to one sample, sequenced in a study of shared clonotypes between healthy human individuals (dated by TCRdb to 2018 to 2020). CD8 naive samples were CD45RO-negative cells positively selected for CCR7, giving a CD45RA+CCR7+ population that excluded TemRA cells. The library came from the immunoSEQ multiplex PCR assay. TCRdb holds this immuneACCESS table with in-frame rearrangements only. Some clones are missing; in checked studies, unresolved V genes explain under half, and the rest has no known cause. The sample records hundreds of thousands of clones, 95% to 96% of which are singletons. The biggest ten clones account for less than 0.13% of the sample. The sequenced material came from naive CD8+ T cells sorted from blood. In the paper's terms, the cell subset or site label means: CD45RA+CCR7+. These receptors came from a woman in her thirties in good health.

The V call is TRBV28, the J call TRBJ2-7, with D hard to call. CDR3 length equals 14 residues. The germline V and J ends were trimmed by 10 bases and 0 bases, with 16 bases remaining between them. The germline gives CDR1 MDHEN, CDR2 SYDVKM. The CDR3 DNA sequence: TGTGCCACCAAAGACAACTTCGCCTCCTACGAGCAGTACTTC. This translates into CATKDNFASYEQYF.

The chain has TRBV7-9 and TRBJ2-3; 9 nucleotides agree with TRBD1. Trimming removed 1 base from V and 2 bases from J; junction bases left unmatched: 1. The CDR3 totals 15 residues. Germline V gene sequence: CDR1 SEHNR, CDR2 FQNEAQ (reference sequence). The chain's CDR3 is CASSLGTGDTDTQYF. The CDR3 nucleotides read TGTGCCAGCAGCTTAGGGACAGGGGACACAGATACGCAGTATTTT.

This clone was found a few times. The chain carries TRBV4-1 and TRBJ2-1; no definite D call. Germline V gives CDR1 MGHRA, CDR2 YSYEKL. Trimming removed 2 bases at V and 8 bases at J, with 10 bases between. The CDR3 length is 13 residues. The DNA for the CDR3 is TGCGCCAGCAGCCAATTACAGCGCGATGAGCAGTTCTTC. Its translation is CASSQLQRDEQFF.

The chain has TRBV11-2 and TRBJ1-2; 7 bases are shared with TRBD1. The length of the CDR3 is 19 residues. J lost 1 base, V lost 2 bases, and 16 bases had no gene match. The V gene's germline CDR1 is SGHAT and CDR2 FQNNGV. CDR3: CASSLFPREDRKYNYGYTF. In DNA, the CDR3 is TGTGCCAGCAGCTTATTTCCGCGGGAGGACAGGAAGTATAACTATGGCTACACCTTC.

This clone showed up just once. This chain links TRBV6-1 with TRBJ1-4, with 7 bases aligning to TRBD1. CDR1 is MNHNS, CDR2 SASEGT, per germline. The CDR3 length is 16 residues. V shed 4 bases, J shed 4 bases, and the junction held 9 bases outside the gene matches. CDR3 residues: CASSADREGLNEKLFF. The CDR3 DNA sequence: TGTGCCAGCAGTGCCGACAGGGAAGGTCTTAATGAAAAACTGTTTTTT.

The chain links TRBV13 to TRBJ2-3; D unclear. Germline CDR1 reads PRHDT; CDR2 reads FYEKMQ (reference sequence). V lost 2 bases and J 1 base, leaving 4 bases between the germline ends. The CDR3 contains 13 residues. CDR3 sequence reads: CASSLTGTDTQYF. The CDR3 DNA reads as TGTGCCAGCAGCTTAACGGGCACAGATACGCAGTATTTT.

The CDR3 DNA is TGTGCCAGCACCCTTTGGGTCGCTAGCTCCTACAATGAGCAGTTCTTC. Translating gives CASTLWVASSYNEQFF. The gene calls are TRBV11-2 and TRBJ2-1; D is unresolved. The CDR3 is 16 residues long. Trimming removed 7 bases at V and 0 bases at J, with 16 bases between. Germline V gives CDR1 SGHAT, CDR2 FQNNGV.

The CDR3 spells CASSQEIPSPYEQYF. CDR3 in DNA: TGTGCCAGCAGCCAAGAGATCCCTAGCCCCTACGAGCAGTACTTC. The V call is TRBV4-2, the J call TRBJ2-5; D might be TRBD2 (5 bases). The J call may be incorrect, as the DNA end agrees better with TRBJ2-7. The CDR3 spans 15 residues. The V gene's germline CDR1 is LGHNA and CDR2 YNFKEQ.

The gene calls are TRBV5-6 and TRBJ2-7, with D perhaps given as TRBD1 or TRBD2 (5 bases each). V shed 4 bases and J shed 2 bases, with 10 bases lying between them. Germline V gene lookup returns CDR1 SGHDT and CDR2 YYEEEE. The CDR3 length is 13 residues. The CDR3 sequence: CASSRDLAYEQYF. The CDR3 nucleotides are TGTGCCAGCAGCCGGGACCTCGCCTACGAGCAGTACTTC.

The sample holds one count of this clone. This rearrangement joins TRBV19 to TRBJ2-1; 12 bases fit TRBD2. Germline lookup yields CDR1 LNHDA and CDR2 SQIVND (reference sequence). J lost 6 bases, V lost 5 bases, and 11 bases had no gene match. The CDR3 is 17 amino acids. The CDR3 loop is CASSVASGRALGNEQFF. CDR3 sequence (DNA): TGTGCCAGTAGTGTGGCTAGCGGGAGGGCTTTGGGCAATGAGCAGTTCTTC.